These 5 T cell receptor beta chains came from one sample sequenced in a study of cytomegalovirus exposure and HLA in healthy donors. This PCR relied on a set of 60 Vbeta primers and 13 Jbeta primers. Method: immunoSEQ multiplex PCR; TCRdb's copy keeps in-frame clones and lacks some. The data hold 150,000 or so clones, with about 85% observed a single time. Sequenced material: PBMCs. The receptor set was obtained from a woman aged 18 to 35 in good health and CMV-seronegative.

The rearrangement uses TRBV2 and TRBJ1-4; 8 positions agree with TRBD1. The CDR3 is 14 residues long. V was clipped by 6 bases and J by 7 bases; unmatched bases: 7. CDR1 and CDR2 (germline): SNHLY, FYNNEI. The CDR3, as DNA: TGTGCCAGCAGCCTACAGGGGGTCGGTGAAAAACTGTTTTTT. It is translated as CASSLQGVGEKLFF.

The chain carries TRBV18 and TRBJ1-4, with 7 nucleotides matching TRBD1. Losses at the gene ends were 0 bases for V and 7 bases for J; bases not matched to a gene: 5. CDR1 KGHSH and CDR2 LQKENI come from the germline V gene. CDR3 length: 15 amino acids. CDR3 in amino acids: CASSPPRTGTEKLFF. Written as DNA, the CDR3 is TGTGCCAGCTCACCACCACGGACAGGTACTGAAAAACTGTTTTTT.

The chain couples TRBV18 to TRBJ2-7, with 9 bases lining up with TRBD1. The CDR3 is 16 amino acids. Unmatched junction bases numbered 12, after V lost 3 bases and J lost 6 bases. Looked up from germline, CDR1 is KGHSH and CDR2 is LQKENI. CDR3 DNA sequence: TGTGCCAGCTCACCGAATCCGGGACAGGGCGGTAGCGAGCAGTACTTC. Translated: CASSPNPGQGGSEQYF.

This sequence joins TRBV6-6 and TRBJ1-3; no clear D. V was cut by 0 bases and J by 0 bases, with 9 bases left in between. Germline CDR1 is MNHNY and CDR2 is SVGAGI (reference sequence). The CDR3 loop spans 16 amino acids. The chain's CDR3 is CASSYSLDYSGNTIYF. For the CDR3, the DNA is TGTGCCAGCAGTTACTCGTTAGATTACTCTGGAAACACCATATATTTT.

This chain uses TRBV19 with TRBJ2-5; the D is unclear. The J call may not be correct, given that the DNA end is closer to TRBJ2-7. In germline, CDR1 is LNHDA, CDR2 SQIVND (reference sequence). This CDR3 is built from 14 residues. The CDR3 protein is CASSFVGWYYEQYF. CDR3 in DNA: TGTGCCAGTAGTTTCGTTGGATGGTACTACGAGCAGTACTTC.